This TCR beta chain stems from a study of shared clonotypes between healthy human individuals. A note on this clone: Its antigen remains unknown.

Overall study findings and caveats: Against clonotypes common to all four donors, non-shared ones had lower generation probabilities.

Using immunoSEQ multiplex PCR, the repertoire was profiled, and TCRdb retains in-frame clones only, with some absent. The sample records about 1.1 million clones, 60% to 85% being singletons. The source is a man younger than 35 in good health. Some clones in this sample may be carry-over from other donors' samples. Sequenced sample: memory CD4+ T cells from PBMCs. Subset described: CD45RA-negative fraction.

The CDR3: CSVVVPGTTPGNQPQHF. DNA for the CDR3: TGCAGCGTTGTCGTCCCCGGGACAACTCCTGGCAATCAGCCCCAGCATTTT. The V gene is TRBV29-1, the J gene TRBJ1-5; D possibly corresponds to TRBD1 (6 bases). The V end lost 4 bases, the J end lost 2 bases, and 21 bases lay between the germline ends. This CDR3 has 17 residues. Germline loops: CDR1 SQVTM, CDR2 ANQGSEA.